In its sample, the clone carrying this TCR beta chain was seen a few times. The antigen remains undetermined. The sample comes from a study of identical twins. Trimming removed 4 bases at V and 5 bases at J, with 12 bases between. Per the germline V gene, CDR1 is MNHEY and CDR2 is SMNVEV (reference sequence). The CDR3 consists of 13 residues. TCRdb used MiXCR to reprocess the 5' RACE reads, holding one entry per CDR3 protein. The top ten clones hold 0.98% of a sample with hundreds of thousands of distinct CDR3 sequences, around 8.3% of them seen once. Study-wide results and limits: When twins shared out-of-frame alpha sequences, those sequences had excess low generation probability. Abundant cord blood beta clonotypes carried fewer insertions; memory repertoires showed none. Rather than following the same donors, the conclusions depended on cross-sectional statistical analysis.

The same data also went into a second study, on yellow fever vaccine responses in identical twins.

The rearrangement links TRBV27 to TRBJ2-7; D call uncertain. Source material: PBMCs. The TCR was taken from a woman aged 18-29 years in good health. The CDR3 bases are TGTGCCAGCAGTTGGAACGCGCGTGACGAGCAGTACTTC. It codes for CASSWNARDEQYF.